The clone carrying this TCR beta chain was found once. This sample is drawn from a study of blood T cell repertoires in COVID-19. Authors' analysis steps: Reference gene primers were amplified, and this amplification served to estimate nucleated cell counts. This table comes from immunoSEQ multiplex PCR, and its TCRdb copy is limited to in-frame clones, with some not included. D and trimming were read from the DNA, whereas the V and J calls and clone size are those reported in that table. The table lists about 75,000 clones, about 88% of them singletons, with roughly a fifth in the top ten. Trimming removed 3 bases from V and 7 bases from J; junction bases left unmatched: 4. Germline-derived CDR1 and CDR2 are SSHAT and FNYEAQ (reference sequence). This CDR3 is built from 14 residues.

The sequenced material came from peripheral blood. The chain recombines TRBV7-7 with TRBJ2-1; 9 bases align to TRBD2. The TCR was taken from a human donor in a cohort sampled during active COVID-19. CDR3 protein: CASSLERGVNEQFF. Written as DNA, the CDR3 is TGTGCCAGCAGCTTGGAGCGGGGGGTTAATGAGCAGTTCTTC.